These T cell receptor beta chains were read from a single sample in a study of blood T cell repertoires in COVID-19. The repertoire was sequenced with immunoSEQ multiplex PCR; TCRdb's copy has only in-frame clones and lacks some. Of 52,000 or so clones listed, roughly 88% are singletons. The material sequenced was peripheral blood. The receptors stem from an elderly man with acute or convalescent COVID-19. Both conserved end residues are part of each CDR3. The D gene is left open where the match is weak. Clone size is stated in some rows and not others, as once, few, many or a class when expanded.

TRBV7-9	TRBD2	.	TRBJ2-2	TGTGCCAGCACCCCTGGACTAGCGGGGGTGACCGGGGAGCTGTTTTTT	CASTPGLAGVTGELFF
TRBV5-3	.	once	TRBJ2-1	TGTGCCAGAAGTTCTGAAGGGGAAAGCTCCTACAATGAGCAGTTCTTC	CARSSEGESSYNEQFF
TRBV7-9	.	.	TRBJ2-3	TGTGCCAGCAGCTTGGACACTGGCACAGATACGCAGTATTTT	CASSLDTGTDTQYF
TRBV6-1	TRBD1	.	TRBJ2-7	TGTGCCAGCAGTGAAACGGACAGGGGGCGCTCCTCAGTCTACGAGCAGTACTTC	CASSETDRGRSSVYEQYF
TRBV30	TRBD1	.	TRBJ1-1	TGTGCCTGGGGGACAGGGGAGGCTGAAGCTTTCTTT	CAWGTGEAEAFF
TRBV3-1/TRBV3-2	.	.	TRBJ2-1	TGTGCCAGCAGCCAAGATCGGTTATGGGGCAAGTCATACAATGAGCAGTTCTTC	CASSQDRLWGKSYNEQFF
TRBV18	.	.	TRBJ2-1	TGTGCCAGCTCACGAGAGAGCTCCTACAATGAGCAGTTCTTC	CASSRESSYNEQFF
TRBV10-3	TRBD1	.	TRBJ2-5	TGTGCCATCGGGGGACAGGGTGAGACCCAGTACTTC	CAIGGQGETQYF
TRBV3-1/TRBV3-2	.	.	TRBJ2-5	TGTGCCAGCAGCCGAGATGGGGGGGGCCGTCAAGAGACCCAGTACTTC	CASSRDGGGRQETQYF
TRBV19	TRBD1	.	TRBJ1-1	TGTGCCAGTAGGACAGGGGCCCGCCTGAACACTGAAGCTTTCTTT	CASRTGARLNTEAFF
TRBV7-6	TRBD1	once	TRBJ2-3	TGTGCCAGCAGCTTAGATTTTCGGGACAGGGGAAGACCAAGGACAGATACGCAGTATTTT	CASSLDFRDRGRPRTDTQYF
TRBV7-9	.	.	TRBJ2-7	TGTGCCAGCTCCTCTCACCGGGGAACAGTAAGTGAGCAGTACTTC	CASSSHRGTVSEQYF
TRBV2	.	.	TRBJ1-4	TGTGCCAGCAGTGATCCGGGAGCCAGGAATGAAAAACTGTTTTTT	CASSDPGARNEKLFF
TRBV5-1	TRBD1	.	TRBJ2-5	TGCGCCAGCAGCTCCCTAACAGGGGGCAAAGAGACCCAGTACTTC	CASSSLTGGKETQYF
TRBV11-2	TRBD1	.	TRBJ2-7	TGTGCCAGCAGCTTAGGTCCGACAGGGACGACCTACGAGCAGTACTTC	CASSLGPTGTTYEQYF
TRBV28	.	.	TRBJ1-2	TGTGCCAGCAGTCAAAATCAGGGAAGCTACACCTTC	CASSQNQGSYTF
TRBV19	TRBD2	.	TRBJ2-2	TGTGCCAGTAGGCGTGCGGGGGGGTCGAGGACCGGGGAGCTGTTTTTT	CASRRAGGSRTGELFF
TRBV5-6	.	.	TRBJ1-3	TGTGCCAGCAGCTTGCTCAAGAGTGGAGTCTCTGGAAACACCATATATTTT	CASSLLKSGVSGNTIYF
TRBV5-6	TRBD2	.	TRBJ2-3	TGTGCCAGCAGCTTGACTAGCGGGGGGATCACAGATACGCAGTATTTT	CASSLTSGGITDTQYF
TRBV14	.	.	TRBJ1-1	TGTGCCAGCAACCATCAGAGAGGTTTCACTGAAGCTTTCTTT	CASNHQRGFTEAFF
TRBV4-1	TRBD1	.	TRBJ1-2	TGCGCCAGCAGCCGGACAGGGGGACGGGACTATGGCTACACCTTC	CASSRTGGRDYGYTF
TRBV19	TRBD1	once	TRBJ2-2	TGTGCCAGTAGGAACGGACAGGTCATCCCCGGGGAGCTGTTTTTT	CASRNGQVIPGELFF
TRBV20-1	.	.	TRBJ1-1	TGCAGTGCTAGATATAACACTGAAGCTTTCTTT	CSARYNTEAFF
TRBV5-1	TRBD1	.	TRBJ2-5	TGCGCCCTAGAATGGGACAGGGGCACCCAAGAGACCCAGTACTTC	CALEWDRGTQETQYF
TRBV7-9	TRBD1	.	TRBJ2-2	TGTGCCAGCAGCCTACAGGGAAGACAGGGGGCGGCCGGGGAGCTGTTTTTT	CASSLQGRQGAAGELFF
TRBV5-6	.	.	TRBJ1-2	TGTGCCAGCAGCCCTCAGGGGTTCTATGGCTACACCTTC	CASSPQGFYGYTF
TRBV2	.	.	TRBJ2-7	TGTGCCAGCAGTGAAGAACAGGGCGGCTACGAGCAGTACTTC	CASSEEQGGYEQYF
TRBV7-3	.	once	TRBJ2-2	TGTGCCAGCAGCTCACCCCCGGGGGGCATCGGGGAGCTGTTTTTT	CASSSPPGGIGELFF
TRBV11-3	.	.	TRBJ2-5	TGTGCCAGCAGCTTAGTGGCTAGCGCCAAGACCCAGTACTTC	CASSLVASAKTQYF
TRBV7-2	TRBD2	few	TRBJ2-5	TGTGCCAGCAGCTTAGGTTTAGCGGGGGGCCAAGAGACCCAGTACTTC	CASSLGLAGGQETQYF
TRBV12-3/TRBV12-4	.	.	TRBJ1-1	TGTGCCAGCAGTCGCTCGACCGGAGCTGAAGCTTTCTTT	CASSRSTGAEAFF
TRBV10-1	TRBD1	.	TRBJ2-7	TGCGCCAGCAGTGATTGGGACAGGGGCTACGAGCAGTACTTC	CASSDWDRGYEQYF